These 30 T cell receptor beta chains share one sample of origin, sequenced in a study of cytomegalovirus exposure and HLA in healthy donors. The PCR was carried out with 60 Vbeta primers and 13 Jbeta primers. Only in-frame clones appear in the TCRdb table, and some are missing; sequencing was by immunoSEQ multiplex PCR. The sample contains around 150,000 clones, approximately 78% of which appear only once. Sequencing used PBMCs. The receptors originated from a male donor in good health and CMV-seropositive.

This chain uses TRBV21-1 with TRBJ2-1; whether TRBD2, the table's D call, matches the DNA was not checked. TRBV21-1 is a recognized pseudogene. This CDR3 contains 18 residues. The CDR3 nucleotides read TGTGCCAGCAGCAAAAAACTGGGACGGGGGAAGGCCTACAATGAGCAGTTCTTC. Protein sequence: CASSKKLGRGKAYNEQFF.

The sample holds a few counts of this clone. This rearrangement joins TRBV6-5 to TRBJ2-7; the match to TRBD1 covers 10 bases. The germline V gene has CDR1 MNHEY and CDR2 SVGAGI. This CDR3 has 15 residues. V trimming: 5 bases; J trimming: 0 bases; junction bases outside the gene matches: 4. The CDR3 DNA reads as TGTGCCAGCAGTAGGGGACAGGGGTCCTCCTACGAGCAGTACTTC. It yields the protein CASSRGQGSSYEQYF.

The chain employs TRBV2 and TRBJ1-5, with D possibly being TRBD1 (6 bases). Trimming stripped 6 bases from V and 1 base from J, with 10 bases between. The CDR3 runs to 14 residues. In germline, CDR1 is SNHLY, CDR2 FYNNEI. CDR3 sequence reads: CASRGRGSNQPQHF. The CDR3 DNA reads TGTGCCAGCAGGGGCAGGGGAAGCAATCAGCCCCAGCATTTT.

J is TRBJ2-1 and V is TRBV15, with D possibly matching TRBD2 (5 bases). CDR3 size: 17 residues. Trimming took off 0 bases at V and 3 bases at J, with 15 bases between the two ends. In germline, CDR1 is LNHNV, CDR2 YYDKDF (reference sequence). DNA of the CDR3: TGTGCCACCAGCAGAGACGCCGGACTGCTTGGCTACAATGAGCAGTTCTTC. Amino acids: CATSRDAGLLGYNEQFF.

CDR3 sequence: CASSFRTSAKNIQYF. CDR3 nucleotide sequence: TGTGCCAGCAGCTTTAGGACATCAGCCAAAAACATTCAGTACTTC. The J gene is TRBJ2-4, the V gene TRBV5-6, with D maybe TRBD1 (5 bases). This CDR3 has 15 residues. The germline CDR1 and CDR2 sequences are SGHDT and YYEEEE. The V end was cut by 2 bases, the J end by 0 bases, with 9 bases between.

This chain uses TRBV6-6 with TRBJ1-1; possibly TRBD1 for D (6 bases). The V gene's germline CDR1 is MNHNY and CDR2 SVGAGI (reference sequence). V gave up 10 bases and J gave up 7 bases, with 28 bases separating them. CDR3 length equals 16 residues. CDR3 coding DNA: TGTGCCACCAAACAAGTGGGGGGGCTCATCGCGGATGAAGCTTTCTTT. Residues: CATKQVGGLIADEAFF.

The table lists this clone with a count of one. The genes are TRBV19 and TRBJ1-5; possible D gene TRBD1, 5 bases. Germline-derived CDR1 and CDR2 are LNHDA and SQIVND (reference sequence). The V end lost 9 bases, the J end lost 3 bases, and 18 bases lay between the germline ends. The CDR3 sequence is 15 residues long. CDR3 residues: CASRVGATVNQPQHF. CDR3 DNA sequence: TGTGCCAGCCGCGTTGGGGCGACTGTCAATCAGCCCCAGCATTTT.

J is TRBJ2-3 and V is TRBV5-1; 9 positions agree with TRBD1. CDR1 and CDR2 from the germline V gene are SGHRS and YFSETQ. This CDR3 comprises 15 residues. The V segment lost 4 bases and the J segment 4 bases; nucleotides outside the gene matches: 7. CDR3 coding DNA: TGCGCCAGCAGCCGGGGACAGGGAAGGGCAGATACGCAGTATTTT. Amino acids: CASSRGQGRADTQYF.

The rearrangement uses TRBV7-2 and TRBJ2-7; 9 nucleotides agree with TRBD2. The V gene end was trimmed by 1 base and the J gene end by 2 bases; junction bases not matched to a gene: 0. This CDR3 is 14 amino acids long. Looked up from germline, CDR1 is SGHTA and CDR2 is FQGNSA. Here the CDR3 reads CASSLGGGAYEQYF. The CDR3, as DNA: TGTGCCAGCAGCTTAGGCGGGGGGGCCTACGAGCAGTACTTC.

This clone was observed a handful of times. The chain joins TRBV7-6 to TRBJ1-1; D is uncertain. V lost 5 bases and J 1 base, leaving 8 bases between the germline ends. CDR3 size: 13 residues. Germline CDR1 reads SGHVS; CDR2 reads FNYEAQ. Here the CDR3 reads CASSHRGNTEAFF. In DNA form, the CDR3 reads TGTGCCAGCAGCCATCGAGGGAACACTGAAGCTTTCTTT.

The chain combines TRBV7-8 with TRBJ2-6; TRBD1 matches 7 bases. CDR3 size: 18 residues. V trimming: 7 bases; J trimming: 0 bases; junction bases outside the gene matches: 12. The germline V gene encodes CDR1 SGHVS and CDR2 FQNEAQ. The DNA of the CDR3 is TGTGCCAGCACCCTTGGGGCAGGGGGTTCCTCTGGGGCCAACGTCCTGACTTTC. This translates into CASTLGAGGSSGANVLTF.

The J gene is TRBJ2-7, the V gene TRBV7-8; D remains unclear. CDR3 size: 12 residues. Germline assignment: CDR1 SGHVS and CDR2 FQNEAQ. V lost 5 bases and J lost 7, with 12 bases in between. CDR3 sequence reads: CASSRGGGEQYF. In DNA form, the CDR3 reads TGTGCCAGCAGCCGTGGCGGTGGGGAGCAGTACTTC.

This rearrangement joins TRBV5-1 to TRBJ1-1, with D perhaps TRBD1 (6 bases). The CDR3 runs to 14 residues. The V gene's germline CDR1 is SGHRS and CDR2 YFSETQ. Trimming pared 0 bases from V and 1 base from J, leaving 7 bases between. In DNA, the CDR3 is TGCGCCAGCAGCTTGGACAGGGCGAACACTGAAGCTTTCTTT. Its translation is CASSLDRANTEAFF.

This clone came up a few times. The chain has TRBV2 and TRBJ2-7; TRBD2 might be the D (6 bases). Trimming stripped 3 bases from V and 5 bases from J, with 17 bases between. The CDR3 has 15 residues. The germline gives CDR1 SNHLY, CDR2 FYNNEI. The DNA for the CDR3 is TGTGCCAGCAGTGAGGTGGGATTGGCGGGAAACGAGCAGTACTTC. It translates to CASSEVGLAGNEQYF. The full variable domain, its missing parts supplied by reference TRBV2 and TRBJ2-7, is EPEVTQTPSHQVTQMGQEVILRCVPISNHLYFYWYRQILGQKVEFLVSFYNNEISEKSEIFDDQFSVERPDGSNFTLKIRSTKLEDSAMYFCASSEVGLAGNEQYFGPGTRLTVT.

This clone occurred once. The CDR3 DNA is TGCGCCAGCAGCTCTAACGGACAGGCCGCCTATGGCTACACCTTC. Residues: CASSSNGQAAYGYTF. This rearrangement joins TRBV4-3 to TRBJ1-2; 7 bases align to TRBD1. The germline V gene encodes CDR1 LGHNA and CDR2 YSLEER. V lost 5 bases to trimming and J lost 4 bases; unmatched junction nucleotides: 10. The CDR3 has 15 residues.

Worth noting for this clone: Mismatch with germline at one junction end may stem from a read error. This chain connects TRBV25-1 to TRBJ2-4; possible D gene TRBD1, 6 bases. Germline assignment: CDR1 MGHDK and CDR2 SYGVNS. The CDR3 contains 13 residues. This CDR3 reads CATEGVAKNSQYF. The CDR3 coding sequence is TGTGCCACCGAGGGGGTAGCCAAAAACAGTCAGTACTTC.

The V gene is TRBV6-1, the J gene TRBJ2-7, with TRBD2 identical over 10 bases. The V segment lost 3 bases and the J segment 0 bases; nucleotides outside the gene matches: 11. The germline CDR1 and CDR2 sequences are MNHNS and SASEGT. The CDR3 length is 18 residues. This CDR3 reads CASSEWLAGEVSSYEQYF. The CDR3 DNA reads as TGTGCCAGCAGTGAGTGGCTAGCGGGAGAGGTGAGCTCCTACGAGCAGTACTTC.

Concerning this clone: The junction differs from germline at one of its ends, possibly a read error. The rearrangement links TRBV7-9 to TRBJ2-4, with a possible D match to TRBD2 (6 bases). Germline CDR1 SEHNR, CDR2 FQNEAQ (reference sequence). The CDR3 has 16 amino acids. The CDR3 nucleotides are TGTGCCAGCAGCTTAGCCTCTAGCGCGGTCAAAAACAGTCAGTACTTC. It codes for CASSLASSAVKNSQYF.

The chain carries TRBV7-2 and TRBJ2-7; D unclear. Germline V lookup: CDR1 SGHTA, CDR2 FQGNSA. V was pared by 2 bases and J by 9 bases, with 11 bases between. The CDR3 spans 12 residues. The CDR3 is CASSLSPGGQYF. The CDR3 DNA reads TGTGCCAGCAGCTTATCCCCCGGTGGGCAGTACTTC.

The V and J genes are TRBV30 and TRBJ2-3, with TRBD2 identical over 10 bases. Germline V gene sequence: CDR1 GTSNPN, CDR2 SVGIG (reference sequence). V was pared by 1 base and J by 0 bases, with 7 bases of the junction left unmatched. This CDR3 contains 17 residues. For the CDR3, the DNA is TGTGCCTGGAGTGCCGGCCTGACTAGCGGGAGCACAGATACGCAGTATTTT. Translation gives CAWSAGLTSGSTDTQYF.

This sequence joins TRBV5-8 and TRBJ2-3; 9 bases are a match to TRBD1. There are 13 residues in the CDR3. The germline V gene has CDR1 SGHTS and CDR2 YDEGEE. V dropped 5 bases and J dropped 3; count of bases not matched to a gene: 1. CDR3 sequence (DNA): TGTGCCAGCAGGGGACAGGGAACAGATACGCAGTATTTT. Translation: CASRGQGTDTQYF.

The chain employs TRBV9 and TRBJ2-2; possibly TRBD1 for D (6 bases). Germline V gene sequence: CDR1 SGDLS, CDR2 YYNGEE. V lost 6 bases to trimming and J lost 6 bases, with 21 bases between them. CDR3 length: 16 residues. The CDR3 reads CASMGTQGSIAGELFF. Here the CDR3 DNA reads TGTGCCAGCATGGGGACACAGGGAAGCATTGCCGGGGAGCTGTTTTTT.

V is TRBV2 and J is TRBJ1-5, with no clear D. Deletions cut 6 bases from V and 0 bases from J, with 12 bases between. CDR3 length: 15 residues. From germline, CDR1 is SNHLY and CDR2 FYNNEI. The CDR3 protein is CASREQSYSNQPQHF. The CDR3 region has the DNA TGTGCCAGCAGGGAGCAATCGTATAGCAATCAGCCCCAGCATTTT.

The chain links TRBV2 to TRBJ1-6, with D perhaps matching TRBD1 (5 bases). This CDR3 is 16 amino acids long. CDR1 and CDR2 from the germline V gene are SNHLY and FYNNEI. V was clipped by 6 bases and J by 7 bases, with 19 bases between them. The CDR3 DNA sequence: TGTGCCAGCAGGCGGTTCGGCAGGGAATCAAATTCACCCCTCCACTTT. This encodes CASRRFGRESNSPLHF.

V and J are TRBV7-8 and TRBJ2-3, with D hard to call. Trimming pared 4 bases from V and 5 bases from J, leaving 13 bases between. Germline lookup yields CDR1 SGHVS and CDR2 FQNEAQ. This CDR3 region has 14 residues. CDR3 nucleotide sequence: TGTGCCAGCAGCTCCTTTCTCCACTTAGATACGCAGTATTTT. Translating gives CASSSFLHLDTQYF.

The chain employs TRBV7-2 and TRBJ1-5; D is undetermined. The CDR3 has 17 amino acids. The germline V gene encodes CDR1 SGHTA and CDR2 FQGNSA. V lost 3 bases to trimming and J lost 5 bases, with 20 bases between them. The CDR3 loop is CASSLAPRGSGDQPQHF. As DNA, the CDR3 is TGTGCCAGCAGCTTGGCCCCTCGAGGGTCAGGAGATCAGCCCCAGCATTTT.

The gene calls are TRBV6-5 and TRBJ1-1, with D possibly TRBD1 on 6 matching bases. This CDR3 has 14 amino acids. In germline, CDR1 is MNHEY, CDR2 SVGAGI. V was cut by 8 bases and J by 1 base, with 14 bases left in between. The CDR3, as DNA: TGTGCCAGCCGAAAGGGGGAACAGAACACTGAAGCTTTCTTT. Protein: CASRKGEQNTEAFF.

V and J are TRBV5-1 and TRBJ1-1; D might be TRBD1 (6 bases). Germline assignment: CDR1 SGHRS and CDR2 YFSETQ. The length of the CDR3 is 13 residues. With 3 bases removed from V and 2 bases from J, the gap between germline ends came to 8 bases. Here the CDR3 reads CASSWGQNTEAFF. For the CDR3, the DNA is TGCGCCAGCAGCTGGGGACAAAACACTGAAGCTTTCTTT.

The chain combines TRBV4-3 with TRBJ1-1; perhaps TRBD1 as D (6 bases). The CDR3 is 16 residues long. Germline-derived CDR1 and CDR2 are LGHNA and YSLEER. Trimming pared 0 bases from V and 1 base from J, leaving 12 bases between. The CDR3 loop is CASSQDPTGWNTEAFF. DNA for the CDR3: TGCGCCAGCAGCCAAGATCCGACAGGATGGAACACTGAAGCTTTCTTT.

The J gene is TRBJ1-5, the V gene TRBV6-1; D unresolved. Germline lookup yields CDR1 MNHNS and CDR2 SASEGT. Trimming left V 7 bases short and J 3 bases short, with 7 bases between. The CDR3 runs 12 residues. The CDR3 region is CASTRPNQPQHF. CDR3 coding DNA: TGTGCCAGCACCAGGCCCAATCAGCCCCAGCATTTT.